One sample yielded the 26 T cell receptor beta chains listed below, sequenced in a study of blood T cells in healthy people across ages. Primed by a sample-barcoded 5' primer and a J-beta primer mix, a second PCR proceeded for about 6 to 12 cycles. One entry per CDR3 protein, called by TCRdb with MiXCR from the 5' RACE reads. This sample has around 750,000 distinct CDR3 sequences; about 53% occur once, and the top ten carry about two fifths. Sequencing was done on a sample of blood. These receptors originate from an elderly man in good health.

This chain links TRBV10-3 with TRBJ1-2, with D tentatively TRBD1 (6 bases). The V end lost 5 bases, the J end lost 7 bases, and 20 bases lay between the germline ends. CDR1 and CDR2 from the germline V gene are ENHRY and SYGVKD. The CDR3 contains 15 residues. The CDR3 loop reads CAISSREGDFGGYTF. In nucleotides, the CDR3 is TGTGCCATCAGTTCTAGGGAGGGGGATTTCGGTGGCTACACCTTC.

The genes are TRBV2 and TRBJ2-7, with unresolved D. The CDR3 totals 13 residues. Per germline, CDR1 SNHLY and CDR2 FYNNEI. V was trimmed by 6 bases and J by 3 bases, leaving 12 bases between them. The DNA for the CDR3 is TGTGCCAGCAGGGTGGCGGTGGGCTACGAGCAGTACTTC. It yields the protein CASRVAVGYEQYF.

This clonotype was picked up a small number of times. J is TRBJ2-5 and V is TRBV3-1; D is unclear. The CDR3 runs to 13 residues. Germline lookup yields CDR1 LGHDT and CDR2 YNNKEL (reference sequence). Trimming removed 3 bases at V and 3 bases at J, with 8 bases between. CDR3 DNA sequence: TGTGCCAGCAGCCAGATAGCAGAAGAGACCCAGTACTTC. Protein product: CASSQIAEETQYF.

The chain uses TRBV6-1 and TRBJ2-3; D unclear. V lost 2 bases, J lost 2 bases, and 5 bases lay in between. The germline V gene has CDR1 MNHNS and CDR2 SASEGT. There are 13 residues in the CDR3. The CDR3 protein is CASSERFTDTQYF. The CDR3 bases are TGTGCCAGCAGTGAACGGTTCACAGATACGCAGTATTTT.

This clonotype was detected only a few times. The chain links TRBV7-3 to TRBJ1-1, with 7 bases matching TRBD1. Unmatched junction bases numbered 4, after V lost 4 bases and J lost 8 bases. The CDR3 is 12 residues long. Germline V gene lookup returns CDR1 SGHTA and CDR2 FQGTGA. The CDR3 sequence is CASSSRQGEAFF. The DNA of the CDR3 is TGTGCCAGCAGCTCCCGACAGGGAGAAGCTTTCTTT.

V gene TRBV7-2 combines with J gene TRBJ1-5; a weak D match, TRBD1 (6 bases). The V end lost 11 bases, the J end lost 2 bases, and 13 bases lay between the germline ends. There are 13 residues in the CDR3. Germline V lookup: CDR1 SGHTA, CDR2 FQGNSA. CDR3 region: CAGGEGGNQPQHF. The CDR3 nucleotides are TGTGCCGGGGGCGAGGGGGGCAATCAGCCCCAGCATTTT.

This chain links TRBV20-1 with TRBJ2-7; D is uncertain. V was shortened by 3 bases and J by 8 bases, with 11 bases between the two germline ends. The CDR3 is made up of 11 amino acids. Germline V gene sequence: CDR1 DFQATT, CDR2 SNEGSKA (reference sequence). CDR3 in amino acids: CSARNPYQQYF. The CDR3 bases are TGCAGTGCTAGGAACCCTTATCAGCAGTACTTC.

Notes on this clonotype: The CDR3 end shows no conserved phenylalanine or tryptophan, and so a read error is likely. The chain recombines TRBV4-2 with TRBJ1-2; D unresolved. Germline V gives CDR1 LGHNA, CDR2 YNFKEQ. V was shortened by 4 bases and J by 3 bases, with 15 bases between the two germline ends. The CDR3 sequence is 15 residues long. CDR3: CASSRSEGQDYGYTL. The CDR3 DNA sequence: TGTGCCAGCAGCCGATCGGAGGGTCAGGACTATGGCTACACCCTC.

The CDR3 DNA reads as TGTGCCAGCAGCCCTAGGTGGGGGAAGGAAAAACTGTTTTTT. This gives the protein CASSPRWGKEKLFF. J is TRBJ1-4 and V is TRBV7-6; weak D call: TRBD1 (5 bases). This CDR3 spans 14 amino acids. V lost 5 bases to trimming and J lost 8 bases, with 15 bases between them. Germline assignment: CDR1 SGHVS and CDR2 FNYEAQ.

This chain connects TRBV2 to TRBJ1-2; D not resolved. Germline-derived CDR1 and CDR2 are SNHLY and FYNNEI. The CDR3 sequence is 15 residues long. The V and J ends lost 4 bases and 2 bases respectively, with 14 bases between them. CDR3 bases: TGTGCCAGCAGTGGCCCGAAAAGTACGAACTATGGCTACACCTTC. As protein: CASSGPKSTNYGYTF.

V is TRBV6-1 and J is TRBJ1-1; D gene unclear. Trimming shortened V by 3 bases and J by 5 bases, and 16 bases separated the two germline ends. The CDR3 covers 15 residues. Germline V gene lookup returns CDR1 MNHNS and CDR2 SASEGT. The CDR3 DNA is TGTGCCAGCAGTGATTGGACTCCACAAGGGACTGAAGCTTTCTTT. Protein sequence: CASSDWTPQGTEAFF.

This sequence joins TRBV7-2 and TRBJ1-1, with 8 nucleotides matching TRBD1. This CDR3 has 14 residues. Losses at the gene ends were 1 base for V and 4 bases for J; bases not matched to a gene: 2. The germline gives CDR1 SGHTA, CDR2 FQGNSA. CDR3 sequence: CASSLGQGSTEAFF. Written as DNA, the CDR3 is TGTGCCAGCAGCTTAGGACAGGGGAGCACTGAAGCTTTCTTT. The entire variable domain, with the rest obtained from reference TRBV7-2 and TRBJ1-1, is as follows: GAGVSQSPSNKVTEKGKDVELRCDPISGHTALYWYRQSLGQGLEFLIYFQGNSAPDKSGLPSDRFSAERTGGSVSTLTIQRTQQEDSAVYLCASSLGQGSTEAFFGQGTRLTVV.

The chain couples TRBV9 to TRBJ2-5; 8 nucleotides match TRBD2. V shed 4 bases and J 5 bases; nucleotides not matched to a gene: 13. Germline CDR1 is SGDLS and CDR2 is YYNGEE. This CDR3 comprises 16 residues. CDR3: CASSTGRTSSEETQYF. The CDR3 DNA reads as TGTGCCAGCAGCACCGGACGGACTAGCTCGGAGGAGACCCAGTACTTC.

This clonotype was seen once. Germline and junction disagree at one end, which may indicate a read error. This chain joins TRBV27 and TRBJ2-1; possible D gene TRBD1, 5 bases. The CDR3 runs 14 residues. In germline, CDR1 is MNHEY, CDR2 SMNVEV (reference sequence). As DNA, the CDR3 is TGTGCCAGCAGCAGCAGGGTGATTTACAATGAGCTGTTCTTC. This sequence encodes CASSSRVIYNELFF.

V and J are TRBV21-1 and TRBJ2-4; the table names TRBD2, a call not compared with the DNA. TRBV21-1 is flagged as a pseudogene. CDR3 length: 20 residues. The CDR3, as DNA: TGTGCCAGCAGCACCAGACTAGCGGGGAATGCCCTTATAGCCAAAAACATTCAGTACTTC. Translation: CASSTRLAGNALIAKNIQYF.

This clonotype has a handful of counts. V and J are TRBV20-1 and TRBJ2-3; D is possibly TRBD2 (6 bases). The CDR3 contains 15 residues. Germline V CDR1 and CDR2: DFQATT, SNEGSKA (reference sequence). V was trimmed by 0 bases and J by 0 bases, leaving 10 bases between them. CDR3 loop: CSARDRGASTDTQYF. CDR3 sequence (DNA): TGCAGTGCTAGAGATCGCGGGGCCAGCACAGATACGCAGTATTTT.

The V call is TRBV24-1, the J call TRBJ1-1; the D gene is possibly TRBD1 (5 bases). V lost 10 bases and J 1 base, leaving 12 bases between the germline ends. Germline lookup yields CDR1 KGHDR and CDR2 SFDVKD. The CDR3 covers 13 residues. Written as DNA, the CDR3 is TGTGCCACTCAGCGGGGGGGGAACACTGAAGCTTTCTTT. The encoded protein is CATQRGGNTEAFF.

The V gene is TRBV7-9, the J gene TRBJ2-1; 7 bases align to TRBD2. The CDR3 extends over 16 amino acids. Germline CDR1 is SEHNR and CDR2 is FQNEAQ (reference sequence). V trimming: 5 bases; J trimming: 3 bases; junction bases outside the gene matches: 10. This CDR3 is CASSRGRAKFYNEQFF. The CDR3, as DNA: TGTGCCAGCAGCCGTGGGAGGGCGAAATTCTACAATGAGCAGTTCTTC.

This clonotype has a handful of counts. The genes are TRBV15 and TRBJ2-1, with 10 bases that match TRBD1. This CDR3 spans 16 amino acids. Germline trimming cut 2 bases from V and 5 bases from J; bases unmatched to any gene: 6. CDR1 LNHNV and CDR2 YYDKDF come from the germline V gene (reference sequence). CDR3 sequence: CATSRSRGQGNNEQFF. CDR3 nucleotide sequence: TGTGCCACCAGCAGATCCAGGGGACAGGGGAACAATGAGCAGTTCTTC.

V usage is TRBV30 and J usage is TRBJ2-3; 8 bases map to TRBD2. Germline CDR1 GTSNPN, CDR2 SVGIG (reference sequence). V shed 7 bases and J 14 bases; nucleotides not matched to a gene: 11. The CDR3 has 11 amino acids. This chain's CDR3 is CALGLGEYAYF. The CDR3 nucleotides read TGTGCCTTGGGACTAGGAGAATACGCGTATTTT.

This clonotype has more than one count but fewer than ten. The chain recombines TRBV20-1 with TRBJ2-3; 9 bases align to TRBD2. The CDR3 spans 16 residues. Germline assignment: CDR1 DFQATT and CDR2 SNEGSKA (reference sequence). J gave up 14 bases and V 3 bases, and 21 bases lay outside the gene matches. CDR3 residues: CSARSRGSGRERYAYF. The CDR3 DNA reads TGCAGTGCTAGGAGCCGGGGTAGCGGGAGAGAGAGATACGCGTATTTT.

This clonotype was seen a few times. The chain joins TRBV6-5 to TRBJ1-6; TRBD1 aligns across 9 bases. The CDR3 loop spans 14 amino acids. The ends lost 2 bases at V and 7 bases at J; junction bases unmatched: 0. Germline CDR1 MNHEY, CDR2 SVGAGI. The CDR3 here is CASSYGTGNSPLHF. The CDR3 DNA reads TGTGCCAGCAGTTACGGGACAGGGAATTCACCCCTCCACTTT.

The chain uses TRBV20-1 and TRBJ2-1, with 13 bases aligning to TRBD2. CDR3 length equals 15 residues. V dropped 5 bases and J dropped 7; count of bases not matched to a gene: 8. Germline V CDR1 and CDR2: DFQATT, SNEGSKA (reference sequence). CDR3 nucleotide sequence: TGCAGTGCTCGGAGGACTAGCGGGAGTAAAAATGAGCAGTTCTTC. Amino acid sequence: CSARRTSGSKNEQFF.

The rearrangement joins TRBV10-3 to TRBJ2-7; D not certain. CDR3 length equals 12 residues. The V end lost 7 bases, the J end lost 0 bases, and 7 bases lay between the germline ends. Germline V CDR1 and CDR2: ENHRY, SYGVKD. CDR3: CAIKGGSYEQYF. The CDR3 DNA follows: TGTGCCATCAAGGGCGGCTCCTACGAGCAGTACTTC.

This clonotype was picked up a small number of times. The rearrangement uses TRBV27 and TRBJ2-1; 7 bases fit TRBD1. Germline loops: CDR1 MNHEY, CDR2 SMNVEV (reference sequence). J was trimmed by 0 bases and V by 2 bases; bases with no gene match: 7. This CDR3 is 17 amino acids long. CDR3 bases: TGTGCCAGCAGTTTAGGTGGGACAGCAAGCTCCTACAATGAGCAGTTCTTC. Amino acids: CASSLGGTASSYNEQFF.

The chain has TRBV10-3 and TRBJ2-2; D call uncertain. Germline CDR1 ENHRY, CDR2 SYGVKD. V shed 4 bases and J shed 7 bases, with 16 bases lying between them. The CDR3 runs 15 residues. CDR3 in DNA: TGTGCCATCAGTGTCCGGTCCGGTGGTGGCGGGGAGCTGTTTTTT. This gives the protein CAISVRSGGGGELFF.